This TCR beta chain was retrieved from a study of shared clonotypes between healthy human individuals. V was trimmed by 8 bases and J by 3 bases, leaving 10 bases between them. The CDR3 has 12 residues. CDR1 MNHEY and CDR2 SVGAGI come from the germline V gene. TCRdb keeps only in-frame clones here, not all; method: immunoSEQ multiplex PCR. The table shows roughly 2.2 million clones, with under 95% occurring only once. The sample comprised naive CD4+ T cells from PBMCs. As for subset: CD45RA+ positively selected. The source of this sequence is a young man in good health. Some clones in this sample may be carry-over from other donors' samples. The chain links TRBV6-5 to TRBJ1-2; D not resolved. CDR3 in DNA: TGTGCCAGCGAGAGGGATGACTATGGCTACACCTTC. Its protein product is CASERDDYGYTF.